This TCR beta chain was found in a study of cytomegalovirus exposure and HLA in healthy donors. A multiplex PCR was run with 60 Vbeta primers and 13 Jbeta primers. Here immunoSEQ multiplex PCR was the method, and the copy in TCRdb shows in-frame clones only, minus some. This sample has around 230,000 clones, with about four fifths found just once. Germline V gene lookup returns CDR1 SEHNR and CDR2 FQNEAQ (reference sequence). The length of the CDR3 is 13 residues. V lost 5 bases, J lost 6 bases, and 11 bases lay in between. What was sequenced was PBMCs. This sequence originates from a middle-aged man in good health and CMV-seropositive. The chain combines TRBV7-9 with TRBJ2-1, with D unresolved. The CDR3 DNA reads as TGTGCCAGCAGCGACGCCCCTAGCAATGAGCAGTTCTTC. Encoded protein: CASSDAPSNEQFF.